This T cell receptor (beta chain) emerged from a study of blood T cell repertoires in COVID-19 (dated by TCRdb to the early 2020s). A note on the overall study: Samples from collaborators originated in the United States, Italy and Spain and spanned both the acute and convalescent phases of COVID-19. The prospective study material was composed of cDNA or gDNA derived from T cells, B-cell-depleted T cells, or PBMCs. Where available, HLA class I and class II types were obtained from metadata supplied by the sample provider rather than from assay-based typing. The samples were drawn from the first 160 participants of the ongoing ImmuneRACE study and from 950 to 1,500 subjects provided by 6 global collaborators. Sample metadata almost always included a de-identified subject ID, COVID-19 status, age in years and sex. The dataset comprised deeply sampled blood TCRbeta repertoires from subjects exposed to, actively infected with, or recovered from COVID-19. The repertoires were released in a freely available public database meant as a resource for research on the immune response to SARS-CoV-2. Points the paper makes about the study in general: The amount of clinical and demographic metadata varied by source and participant and was provided uncurated.

CDR1 and CDR2 were assigned from the germline V gene as SGHAT and FQNNGV. Its CDR3 holds 12 amino acids, cysteine through phenylalanine. CDR3 DNA is the only sequence kept; it has 36 bases, read in frame from the first base. Cut back by 3 bases and 6 bases, the V and J ends lie 6 bases apart. As regards this clone: Its antigen target is currently unknown. One base away there is no much larger clone; base qualities are not given.

In the prospective study, participants were roughly 18 to 100 years old, resided in about two dozen geographic areas of the United States, and were enrolled through a virtual design. In the prospective study, cohorts were assigned on the basis of participant-reported clinical history obtained from a screening survey and a study questionnaire. Recovered participants in ImmuneRACE Cohort 3 were defined as having two consecutive negative NP/OP PCR tests, clearance from a healthcare professional, or resolution of symptoms. Each participant in the prospective study had whole blood, serum and a nasopharyngeal or oropharyngeal swab collected by mobile phlebotomists. Over a roughly 2-month period, participants in the prospective study had the option of providing additional blood draws and questionnaires. Prospective study blood samples were shipped either frozen or at room temperature before DNA extraction.

TCRbeta CDR3 regions were amplified from genomic DNA by means of the immunoSEQ Assay, a bias-controlled multiplex PCR. Processing in the source paper ran as follows. Nucleated cell counts per sample were estimated from amplification of reference gene primers within the assay. To quantify the absolute abundance of each unique TCRbeta CDR3 rearrangement, sequence reads were collapsed and filtered. Productive Simpson clonality was computed per sample as the square root of Simpson's diversity index over productive rearrangements. Not all clones reach the TCRdb copy of this immuneACCESS table, which keeps in-frame sequences only. Checked studies attribute under half of the gap to unresolved V genes and leave the rest unexplained. The D gene and trimming were derived from the DNA, and the V and J assignments and clone size from that table. Across this sample there are 250,000 to 400,000 clones, with roughly nine tenths seen only once. The top ten hold around 2.6% of the sample.

Sequenced material: PBMCs or T cells enriched from blood (not recorded which). The source of this sequence is a man in his sixties who had recovered from COVID-19. The chain couples TRBV11-2 to TRBJ1-5, with no confidently assigned D gene. The sequence in DNA is TGTGCCAGCAGCTTGGTCGGTCAGCCCCAGCATTTT. The resulting protein is CASSLVGQPQHF.